This record looks at one T cell receptor (beta chain) sequence and its context. The sample is drawn from a study of T cell changes during pregnancy in multiple sclerosis. Clones were sequenced by immunoSEQ multiplex PCR, and TCRdb holds only the in-frame ones, with some missing. The profile shows approximately 30,000 clones, around 89% of them singletons. The source of this sequence is a female donor with multiple sclerosis, enrolled in a pregnancy study. This sample comprised CD8+ T cells from peripheral blood mononuclear cells, obtained in the third trimester of pregnancy.

CDR3 sequence: CASIITGAGEAFF. The CDR3 bases are TGTGCCAGCATCATCACAGGGGCGGGCGAAGCTTTCTTT. The V gene is TRBV9, the J gene TRBJ1-1; the match to TRBD1 covers 7 bases. V shed 6 bases and J 8 bases; nucleotides not matched to a gene: 10. The CDR3 sequence is 13 residues long. The V gene's germline CDR1 is SGDLS and CDR2 YYNGEE.